The next 10 T cell receptor beta chains were all read from a single sample in a study of blood T cell repertoires in COVID-19. Measured with immunoSEQ multiplex PCR; TCRdb has only the in-frame clones, and not every one. This sample has 150,000 to 200,000 clones, with about four fifths found just once. The sample taken for sequencing was PBMCs or T cells enriched from blood (not recorded which). All receptors come from a man aged 45-65 years who had recovered from COVID-19.

V is TRBV28 and J is TRBJ1-3; D is unclear. V dropped 7 bases and J dropped 0 bases, with 7 bases sitting between them. Germline V gene lookup returns CDR1 MDHEN and CDR2 SYDVKM. The CDR3 is made up of 13 amino acids. The CDR3 sequence is CASIGYSGNTIYF. The CDR3 DNA reads TGTGCCAGCATCGGGTACTCTGGAAACACCATATATTTT.

The gene calls are TRBV7-7 and TRBJ2-1, with TRBD2 matching 8 bases. With 0 bases clipped from V and 0 bases from J, the junction kept 4 bases outside the gene matches. Germline V gene lookup returns CDR1 SSHAT and CDR2 FNYEAQ (reference sequence). The CDR3 is made up of 17 amino acids. This CDR3 reads CASSLAGGGSSYNEQFF. CDR3 DNA sequence: TGTGCCAGCAGCTTAGCAGGCGGGGGGAGCTCCTACAATGAGCAGTTCTTC. The variable domain in full, completed from reference TRBV7-7 and TRBJ2-1, reads GAGVSQSPRYKVTKRGQDVTLRCDPISSHATLYWYQQALGQGPEFLTYFNYEAQPDKSGLPSDRFSAERPEGSISTLTIQRTEQRDSAMYRCASSLAGGGSSYNEQFFGPGTRLTVL.

This chain uses TRBV2 with TRBJ2-5; 7 bases map to TRBD2. This CDR3 is 16 amino acids long. CDR1 is SNHLY and CDR2 is FYNNEI in the germline V gene. V shed 5 bases and J 3 bases; nucleotides not matched to a gene: 12. CDR3 in amino acids: CASSRAGRAPEETQYF. The CDR3 nucleotides are TGTGCCAGCAGTAGAGCGGGGAGGGCCCCCGAAGAGACCCAGTACTTC.

The chain carries TRBV6-4 and TRBJ2-1, with 7 nucleotides matching TRBD1. V shed 5 bases and J 9 bases; nucleotides not matched to a gene: 10. The CDR3 is made up of 14 amino acids. CDR1 MRHNA and CDR2 SNTAGT come from the germline V gene. As DNA, the CDR3 is TGTGCCAGCAGTAACTTAACAGGGGTGGGTGAGCAGTTCTTC. Translation gives CASSNLTGVGEQFF.

This clone was picked up one time. The genes are TRBV5-1 and TRBJ2-2; 15 bases line up with TRBD2. Germline-derived CDR1 and CDR2 are SGHRS and YFSETQ. The V and J ends lost 3 bases and 4 bases, in that order; junction bases with no gene match: 7. The CDR3 contains 18 residues. DNA of the CDR3: TGCGCCAGCAGCTGGGGACTAGCGGGAGGCTTCCGCACCGGGGAGCTGTTTTTT. It codes for CASSWGLAGGFRTGELFF. The full variable domain, rest sourced from reference TRBV5-1 and TRBJ2-2, is KAGVTQTPRYLIKTRGQQVTLSCSPISGHRSVSWYQQTPGQGLQFLFEYFSETQRNKGNFPGRFSGRQFSNSRSEMNVSTLELGDSALYLCASSWGLAGGFRTGELFFGEGSRLTVL.

The V and J genes are TRBV7-2 and TRBJ2-1; the D gene is possibly TRBD1 (6 bases). CDR1 and CDR2 (germline): SGHTA, FQGNSA. Trimming took off 5 bases at V and 12 bases at J, with 14 bases between the two ends. The CDR3 has 12 amino acids. The CDR3 sequence is CASSRTGSGQFF. The CDR3 DNA reads TGTGCCAGCAGCCGAACAGGGTCGGGGCAGTTCTTC.

The chain is built from TRBV7-3 and TRBJ1-5, with 9 bases identical to TRBD1. This CDR3 region has 15 residues. The J segment lost 6 bases and the V segment lost 5 bases, leaving 8 bases of the junction unmatched. Germline-derived CDR1 and CDR2 are SGHTA and FQGTGA. As DNA, the CDR3 is TGTGCCAGCAGCCGGGACAGGGAAGGGTCTCAGCCCCAGCATTTT. Amino acids: CASSRDREGSQPQHF.

The genes are TRBV3-1 (or the pseudogene TRBV3-2) and TRBJ1-6; TRBD1 aligns across 8 bases. This CDR3 region has 14 residues. CDR1 is LGHDT and CDR2 is YNNKEL in the germline V gene (reference sequence). After removal of 2 bases from V and 9 bases from J, the junction contained 3 bases not matched to a gene. The CDR3 is CASSQRTGPSPLHF. The CDR3 DNA reads as TGTGCCAGCAGCCAACGGACAGGGCCTTCACCCCTCCACTTT.

This clone has only one observation. The V gene is TRBV6-5, the J gene TRBJ1-4, with D possibly TRBD1 on 6 matching bases. In germline, CDR1 is MNHEY, CDR2 SVGAGI. V was cut by 2 bases and J by 5 bases, with 12 bases left in between. This CDR3 has 15 residues. CDR3 coding DNA: TGTGCCAGCAGTTACGGAACACAGGGCAATGAAAAACTGTTTTTT. Translating gives CASSYGTQGNEKLFF.

This clone was observed a handful of times. The chain couples TRBV28 to TRBJ1-5; no definite D call. Germline V CDR1 and CDR2: MDHEN, SYDVKM. V was pared by 1 base and J by 3 bases, with 7 bases between. This CDR3 is built from 14 residues. In DNA, the CDR3 is TGTGCCAGCAGTTTATTGGGCCTCAATCAGCCCCAGCATTTT. Its protein is CASSLLGLNQPQHF.